The 13 T cell receptor beta chains in this list originate from one sample, sequenced in a study of blood T cell repertoires in COVID-19. Here immunoSEQ multiplex PCR was the method, and the copy in TCRdb shows in-frame clones only, minus some. The sample yields fewer than 350,000 clones, roughly 91% seen once. The sequenced sample consisted of PBMCs or T cells enriched from blood (not recorded which). These receptors all stem from a woman in her fifties or sixties in a cohort exposed to, infected with or recovered from COVID-19 (not recorded which).

This rearrangement joins TRBV18 to TRBJ2-1; D is uncertain. The CDR3 totals 16 residues. V lost 0 bases and J lost 0, with 9 bases in between. The germline V gene has CDR1 KGHSH and CDR2 LQKENI. CDR3 sequence (DNA): TGTGCCAGCTCACCACCGTGGGCGAGCTCCTACAATGAGCAGTTCTTC. Amino acids: CASSPPWASSYNEQFF.

The CDR3 bases are TGTGCCAGTAGCCCTGGGGCGGCGGACTATGGCTACACCTTC. It codes for CASSPGAADYGYTF. The J gene is TRBJ1-2, the V gene TRBV19, with D tentatively TRBD1 (5 bases). The CDR3 has 14 amino acids. V lost 6 bases, J lost 3 bases, and 14 bases lay in between. Germline V gene data show CDR1 as LNHDA and CDR2 as SQIVND (reference sequence).

The sample holds a few counts of this clone. V is TRBV2 and J is TRBJ1-2; 7 bases align to TRBD1. Germline CDR1 and CDR2: SNHLY and FYNNEI. The J segment lost 3 bases and the V segment lost 2 bases, leaving 0 bases of the junction unmatched. This CDR3 has 13 residues. The CDR3 DNA sequence: TGTGCCAGCAGTGAACAGGGGGACTATGGCTACACCTTC. Translated, it gives CASSEQGDYGYTF.

This chain joins TRBV30 and TRBJ2-5; 8 bases are shared with TRBD1. CDR1 and CDR2 from the germline V gene are GTSNPN and SVGIG (reference sequence). After removal of 1 base from V and 5 bases from J, the junction contained 9 bases not matched to a gene. This CDR3 is 15 amino acids long. DNA of the CDR3: TGTGCCTGGAGTGCCCCCTGGACAGGGAGGGAGACCCAGTACTTC. Protein: CAWSAPWTGRETQYF.

The gene calls are TRBV28 and TRBJ2-2, with 10 bases matching TRBD2. The CDR3 runs 14 residues. The germline V gene has CDR1 MDHEN and CDR2 SYDVKM. Trimming cost V 7 bases and J 7 bases; bases outside gene matches: 6. The chain's CDR3 is CASKTSGMVGELFF. In DNA form, the CDR3 reads TGTGCCAGCAAAACTAGCGGGATGGTCGGGGAGCTGTTTTTT. The variable domain in full, with the rest retrieved from reference TRBV28 and TRBJ2-2, is DVKVTQSSRYLVKRTGEKVFLECVQDMDHENMFWYRQDPGLGLRLIYFSYDVKMKEKGDIPEGYSVSREKKERFSLILESASTNQTSMYLCASKTSGMVGELFFGEGSRLTVL.

V and J are TRBV19 and TRBJ2-1; D gene unclear. Trimming took 6 bases from V and 8 from J, leaving 20 bases between them. The length of the CDR3 is 15 residues. The V gene's germline CDR1 is LNHDA and CDR2 SQIVND (reference sequence). The CDR3 DNA reads as TGTGCCAGTAGGAGCCTCAGGATCTCCGGCGATGAGCAGTTCTTC. Its protein is CASRSLRISGDEQFF.

The rearrangement links TRBV27 to TRBJ2-7; tentative D call: TRBD2 (5 bases). V was trimmed by 6 bases and J by 1 base, leaving 19 bases between them. The CDR3 consists of 16 residues. Germline CDR1 MNHEY, CDR2 SMNVEV (reference sequence). CDR3 region: CASRGRGTRSSYEQYF. The CDR3 DNA sequence: TGTGCCAGCAGGGGCCGGGGAACCCGGAGTTCCTACGAGCAGTACTTC.

The V call is TRBV19, the J call TRBJ2-7, with D maybe TRBD2 (5 bases). Trimming removed 5 bases at V and 6 bases at J, with 11 bases between. CDR1 and CDR2 (germline): LNHDA, SQIVND (reference sequence). The CDR3 runs to 12 residues. CDR3 sequence reads: CASSPGRGEQYF. In nucleotides, the CDR3 is TGTGCCAGTAGTCCTGGTCGGGGCGAGCAGTACTTC. Variable domain in full (rest from reference TRBV19 and TRBJ2-7): DGGITQSPKYLFRKEGQNVTLSCEQNLNHDAMYWYRQDPGQGLRLIYYSQIVNDFQKGDIAEGYSVSREKKESFPLTVTSAQKNPTAFYLCASSPGRGEQYFGPGTRLTVT.

The chain joins TRBV2 to TRBJ2-2, with 13 nucleotides matching TRBD2. The CDR3 is 17 residues long. Trimming took 4 bases from V and 6 from J; bases not matched to a gene: 8. CDR1 is SNHLY, CDR2 FYNNEI, per germline. In DNA form, the CDR3 reads TGTGCCAGCAGTGTCTATCTACTAGCGGGAGGGTCCGGGGAGCTGTTTTTT. Protein sequence: CASSVYLLAGGSGELFF.

The CDR3 sequence: CASSLARGQGTEAFF. The CDR3 DNA sequence: TGTGCCAGCAGCTTAGCCAGGGGACAGGGGACTGAAGCTTTCTTT. This chain joins TRBV11-2 and TRBJ1-1; TRBD1 matches at 10 bases. The V gene end was trimmed by 1 base and the J gene end by 5 bases; junction bases not matched to a gene: 4. The V gene's germline CDR1 is SGHAT and CDR2 FQNNGV. This CDR3 contains 15 residues.

This chain links TRBV3-1 (or the pseudogene TRBV3-2) with TRBJ1-4; D is possibly TRBD1 (5 bases). This CDR3 comprises 17 residues. Germline V gives CDR1 LGHDT, CDR2 YNNKEL (reference sequence). Trimming took off 1 base at V and 6 bases at J, with 18 bases between the two ends. Here the CDR3 DNA reads TGTGCCAGCAGCCAAGGAAGGACACGGCGGTTATATGAAAAACTGTTTTTT. This gives the protein CASSQGRTRRLYEKLFF.

This chain links TRBV19 with TRBJ2-3, with D maybe TRBD1 (6 bases). Trimming took 4 bases from V and 12 from J, leaving 17 bases between them. Germline loops: CDR1 LNHDA, CDR2 SQIVND (reference sequence). This CDR3 region has 13 residues. Here the CDR3 reads CASSTVDRPSQYF. CDR3 coding DNA: TGTGCCAGTAGTACGGTGGACAGACCCAGTCAGTATTTT. Looking up the rest from reference TRBV19 and TRBJ2-3 gives the full variable domain: DGGITQSPKYLFRKEGQNVTLSCEQNLNHDAMYWYRQDPGQGLRLIYYSQIVNDFQKGDIAEGYSVSREKKESFPLTVTSAQKNPTAFYLCASSTVDRPSQYFGPGTRLTVL.

In this sample, this clone turned up a few times. This sequence joins TRBV19 and TRBJ1-5, with 9 bases matching TRBD1. The germline gives CDR1 LNHDA, CDR2 SQIVND (reference sequence). The CDR3 runs to 16 residues. The trim removed 6 bases at V and 0 bases at J, leaving 6 bases unmatched. The CDR3 DNA follows: TGTGCCAGTAGCCATACAGGGGGCGATAGCAATCAGCCCCAGCATTTT. It specifies CASSHTGGDSNQPQHF.